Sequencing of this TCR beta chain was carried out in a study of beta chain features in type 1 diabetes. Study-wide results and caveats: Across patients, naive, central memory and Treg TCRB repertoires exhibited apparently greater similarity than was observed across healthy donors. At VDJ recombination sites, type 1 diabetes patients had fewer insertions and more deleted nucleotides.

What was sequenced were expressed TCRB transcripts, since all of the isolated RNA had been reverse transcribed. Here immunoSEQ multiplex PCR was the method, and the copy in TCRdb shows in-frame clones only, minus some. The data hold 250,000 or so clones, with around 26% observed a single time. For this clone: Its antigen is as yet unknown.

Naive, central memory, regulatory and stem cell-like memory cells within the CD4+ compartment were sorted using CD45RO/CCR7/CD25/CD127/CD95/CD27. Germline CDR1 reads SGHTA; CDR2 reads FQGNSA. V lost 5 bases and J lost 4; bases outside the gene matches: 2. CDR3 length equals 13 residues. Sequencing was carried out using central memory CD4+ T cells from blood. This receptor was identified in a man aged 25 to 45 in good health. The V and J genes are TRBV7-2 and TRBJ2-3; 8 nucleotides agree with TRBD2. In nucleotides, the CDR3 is TGTGCCAGCAGCGGGCGGGGGGCAGATACGCAGTATTTT. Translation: CASSGRGADTQYF.